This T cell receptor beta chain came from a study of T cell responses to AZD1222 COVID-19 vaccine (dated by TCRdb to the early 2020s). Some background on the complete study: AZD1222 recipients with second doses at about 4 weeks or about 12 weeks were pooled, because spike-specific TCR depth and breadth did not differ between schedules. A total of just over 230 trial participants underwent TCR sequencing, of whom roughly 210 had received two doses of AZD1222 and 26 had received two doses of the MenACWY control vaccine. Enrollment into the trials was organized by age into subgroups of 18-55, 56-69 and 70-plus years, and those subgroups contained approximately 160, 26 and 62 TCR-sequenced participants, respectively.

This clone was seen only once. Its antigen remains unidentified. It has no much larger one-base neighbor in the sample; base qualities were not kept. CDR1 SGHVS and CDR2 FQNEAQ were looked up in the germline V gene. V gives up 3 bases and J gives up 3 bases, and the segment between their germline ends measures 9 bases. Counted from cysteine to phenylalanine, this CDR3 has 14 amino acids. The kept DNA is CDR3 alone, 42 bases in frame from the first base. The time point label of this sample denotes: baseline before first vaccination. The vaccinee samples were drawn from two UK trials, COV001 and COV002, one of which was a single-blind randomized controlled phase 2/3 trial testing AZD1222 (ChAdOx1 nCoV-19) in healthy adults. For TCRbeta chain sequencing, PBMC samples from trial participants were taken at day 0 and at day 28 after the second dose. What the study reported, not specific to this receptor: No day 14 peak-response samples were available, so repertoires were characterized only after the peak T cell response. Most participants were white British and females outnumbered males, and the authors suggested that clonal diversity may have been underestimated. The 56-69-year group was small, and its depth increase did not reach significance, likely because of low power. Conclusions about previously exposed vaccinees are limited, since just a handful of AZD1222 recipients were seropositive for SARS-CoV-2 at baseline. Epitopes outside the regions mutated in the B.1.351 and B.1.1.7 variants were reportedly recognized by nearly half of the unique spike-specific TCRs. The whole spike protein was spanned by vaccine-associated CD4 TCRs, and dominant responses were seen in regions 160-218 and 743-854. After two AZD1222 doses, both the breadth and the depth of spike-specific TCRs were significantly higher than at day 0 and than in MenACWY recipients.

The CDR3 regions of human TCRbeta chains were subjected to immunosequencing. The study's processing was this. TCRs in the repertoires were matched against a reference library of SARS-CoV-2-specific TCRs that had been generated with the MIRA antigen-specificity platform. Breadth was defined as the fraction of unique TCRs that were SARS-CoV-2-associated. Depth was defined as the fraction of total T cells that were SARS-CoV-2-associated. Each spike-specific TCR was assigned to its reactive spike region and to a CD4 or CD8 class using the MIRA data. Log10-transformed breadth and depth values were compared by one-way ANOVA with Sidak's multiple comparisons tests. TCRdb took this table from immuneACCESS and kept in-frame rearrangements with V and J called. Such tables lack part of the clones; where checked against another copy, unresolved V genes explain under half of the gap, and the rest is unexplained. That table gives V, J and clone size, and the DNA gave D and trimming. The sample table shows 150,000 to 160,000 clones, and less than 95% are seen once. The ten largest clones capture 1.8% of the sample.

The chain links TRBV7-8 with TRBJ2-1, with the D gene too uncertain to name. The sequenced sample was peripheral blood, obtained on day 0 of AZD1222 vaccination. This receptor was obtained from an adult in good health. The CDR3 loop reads CASSFEERYNEQFF. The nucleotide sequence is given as TGTGCCAGCAGCTTTGAAGAACGCTACAATGAGCAGTTCTTC.